Listed below are T cell receptor beta chains from one sample, sequenced in a study of radiotherapy plus CTLA-4 blockade in lung cancer. The protocol was immunoSEQ multiplex PCR, while the TCRdb copy is restricted to in-frame clones and leaves out a portion. The sample holds roughly 62,000 clones, more than 70% seen once. The sequencing here drew on peripheral blood, taken from a patient treated with radiotherapy plus ipilimumab. These receptors were taken from a human donor with non-small cell lung cancer who had a complete response to radiotherapy plus ipilimumab. CDR3s include the opening cysteine and the closing phenylalanine or tryptophan. Each record gives: V gene, CDR3 protein.

>TRBV14
CASSQLTGKYYEQYF
>TRBV28
CASSLNSGRGGYEQYF
>TRBV6-5
CASSYWSGYEQYF
>TRBV30
CAWSVHRGPNSPLHF
>TRBV2
CASSVARGNTEAFF
>TRBV2
CARGTEHGYTF
>TRBV5-4
CASSFVEDTQYF
>TRBV4-3
CASSQDVAGNYGYTF
>TRBV9
CASSPRSGSYEQFF
>TRBV5-6
CASSSTGKLTNEKLFF
>TRBV30
CAWGQGGTEAFF
>TRBV6-5
CASVSLPTGELFF
>TRBV7-2
CASSTPPGGNPYEQYF